This T cell receptor (beta chain) originates from a study of blood T cell repertoires in COVID-19. Study context: There were acute and convalescent COVID-19 samples, and they came from the United States, Italy and Spain. The cDNA or gDNA used as material had been derived from T cells, B-cell-depleted T cells, or PBMCs.

In the original analysis: It was from reference gene primer amplification that nucleated cell counts were estimated. Assay: immunoSEQ multiplex PCR; the TCRdb copy retains only in-frame clones and omits some. V and J calls and clone size are as listed in that table; D and trimming were resolved from the DNA. Among roughly 350,000 clones, around 91% were seen once, and the ten largest hold roughly 3.3%. V trimming: 2 bases; J trimming: 0 bases; junction bases outside the gene matches: 5. The CDR3 runs to 18 residues. From germline, CDR1 is KGHSH and CDR2 LQKENI. V and J are TRBV18 and TRBJ2-1; the match to TRBD2 covers 12 bases. The sequence came from a woman younger than 35 who had recovered from COVID-19. What was sequenced was peripheral blood. CDR3 residues: CASSPASGRVSSYNEQFF. The DNA of the CDR3 is TGTGCCAGCTCACCAGCTAGCGGGAGGGTTAGCTCCTACAATGAGCAGTTCTTC.